These 14 T cell receptor beta chains were all obtained from the same sample, sequenced in a study of human T cells and chemical hapten exposure (dated by TCRdb to about 2021). Interpreted using the paper, the time point label stands for: patch test 2, 6 weeks after DPC sensitization. The treatment or condition tag for this specimen amounts to: therapeutic diphenylcyclopropenone sensitization with weekly scalp DPC. The library was produced with RACE. Sequencing instrument: NextSeq 500. TCRdb trimmed public reads at Q25 via fastp, called clones via MiXCR and kept in-frame beta chains. Each CDR3 protein gets just one entry, which takes the most common genes and DNA from the rows behind it. The sample profile shows approximately 90,000 distinct CDR3 sequences; approximately 9.9% of them were found once. The top ten constitute roughly 2.2% of the sample. Specimen: whole blood, collected in connection with sensitization to the hapten diphenylcyclopropenone (DPC). The origin of the receptors is a man aged 40-49 years with alopecia areata. Some clones in this sample may be carry-over from other donors' samples.

This clonotype occurred many times. The chain links TRBV6-1 to TRBJ2-2, with TRBD2 as a possible D gene (6 bases). Per the germline V gene, CDR1 is MNHNS and CDR2 is SASEGT. The CDR3 sequence is 14 residues long. V was pared by 4 bases and J by 4 bases, with 10 bases between. The CDR3 DNA follows: TGTGCCAGCAGTGCCCGACTAGGCACCGGGGAGCTGTTTTTT. Translation: CASSARLGTGELFF.

The chain links TRBV20-1 to TRBJ2-1; TRBD2 matches at 9 bases. The CDR3 loop spans 14 amino acids. The germline gives CDR1 DFQATT, CDR2 SNEGSKA (reference sequence). The J segment lost 4 bases and the V segment lost 5 bases, leaving 6 bases of the junction unmatched. The chain's CDR3 is CSAGGGAYYNEQFF. The CDR3 DNA is TGCAGTGCTGGCGGGGGGGCGTATTACAATGAGCAGTTCTTC.

This chain connects TRBV12-3 or TRBV12-4 to TRBJ1-5; tentatively, D is TRBD1 (6 bases). The V end was cut by 5 bases, the J end by 6 bases, with 14 bases between. This CDR3 is 14 amino acids long. The CDR3 DNA follows: TGTGCCAGCAGTGCCCAGGGGTTCGGTCAGCCCCAGCATTTT. It yields the protein CASSAQGFGQPQHF.

This clonotype was detected ten times or more. This chain uses TRBV7-6 with TRBJ1-1; TRBD1 is a possible D gene (6 bases). Germline V gives CDR1 SGHVS, CDR2 FNYEAQ. The CDR3 contains 11 residues. Trimming stripped 3 bases from V and 9 bases from J, with 8 bases between. CDR3 in DNA: TGTGCCAGCAGCTTGGGGGGCAAAGCTTTCTTT. Its protein is CASSLGGKAFF.

The chain has TRBV6-2 or TRBV6-3 and TRBJ1-1; D is perhaps TRBD1 (5 bases). CDR1 and CDR2 from the germline V gene are MNHEY and SVGEGT. Trimming removed 5 bases from V and 6 bases from J, with 16 bases in between. This CDR3 has 14 residues. CDR3 amino acids: CASSLTGSRAEAFF. The CDR3 nucleotides are TGTGCCAGCAGTCTAACAGGCTCTAGGGCTGAAGCTTTCTTT.

This clonotype occurred many times. This sequence joins TRBV4-2 and TRBJ1-4; tentative D call: TRBD1 (5 bases). V was cut by 1 base and J by 5 bases, with 8 bases left in between. The CDR3 consists of 14 residues. Germline loops: CDR1 LGHNA, CDR2 YNFKEQ. CDR3 DNA: TGTGCCAGCAGCCAAGGCAGGGAAAATGAAAAACTGTTTTTT. Its protein is CASSQGRENEKLFF.

CDR3 sequence reads: CASSLRDRIYNEQFF. The CDR3 nucleotides read TGTGCCAGCAGCTTAAGGGACAGGATTTACAATGAGCAGTTCTTC. The chain has TRBV5-4 and TRBJ2-1; the match to TRBD1 covers 8 bases. The germline V gene encodes CDR1 SGHNT and CDR2 YYREEE (reference sequence). V shed 2 bases and J 4 bases; nucleotides not matched to a gene: 5. The CDR3 contains 15 residues.

This clonotype was counted ten times or more. The rearrangement uses TRBV4-1 and TRBJ2-3; 7 bases align to TRBD2. Per the germline V gene, CDR1 is MGHRA and CDR2 is YSYEKL. The CDR3 spans 11 residues. The DNA of the CDR3 is TGCCCAGCGGGAAACACAGATACGCAGTATTTT. It encodes CPAGNTDTQYF.

This clonotype was observed a handful of times. This chain joins TRBV6-6 and TRBJ1-5; 7 positions match TRBD1. CDR1 and CDR2 from the germline V gene are MNHNY and SVGAGI (reference sequence). The junction had 2 bases not matched to a gene; V was cut back by 0 bases and J by 3 bases. The CDR3 spans 15 residues. In DNA form, the CDR3 reads TGTGCCAGCAGTTACTCCCAGGGGGTCAATCAGCCCCAGCATTTT. It translates to CASSYSQGVNQPQHF.

The chain is built from TRBV27 and TRBJ2-5, with 7 positions matching TRBD1. CDR1 and CDR2 from the germline V gene are MNHEY and SMNVEV (reference sequence). This CDR3 contains 13 residues. Trimming removed 2 bases from V and 10 bases from J; junction bases left unmatched: 7. CDR3 coding DNA: TGTGCCAGCAGTTTAAGCCCTGACAGGGACCAGTACTTC. Protein sequence: CASSLSPDRDQYF.

This chain uses TRBV28 with TRBJ2-3; D gene ambiguous. The CDR3 runs to 13 residues. The ends were cut back, 5 bases at V and 2 bases at J, with 8 bases in the middle. Germline V gene sequence: CDR1 MDHEN, CDR2 SYDVKM. CDR3 in amino acids: CASSLSTTDTQYF. The CDR3 DNA sequence: TGTGCCAGCAGTCTCTCGACCACAGATACGCAGTATTTT.

The chain is built from TRBV18 and TRBJ2-3; possible D gene TRBD1, 6 bases. The CDR3 contains 14 residues. CDR1 and CDR2 from the germline V gene are KGHSH and LQKENI. The V end lost 0 bases, the J end lost 4 bases, and 8 bases lay between the germline ends. CDR3 protein: CASSPPDRSDTQYF. Here the CDR3 DNA reads TGTGCCAGCTCACCACCGGACAGATCAGATACGCAGTATTTT.

There are a few counts of this clonotype. The CDR3 DNA reads TGCGCCAGCAGCTTGGGCCGGGGGCCCCAAGAGACCCAGTACTTC. Translated, it gives CASSLGRGPQETQYF. The chain couples TRBV5-1 to TRBJ2-5; TRBD1 or TRBD2 may be the D gene (6 bases each). There are 15 residues in the CDR3. Germline V gene data show CDR1 as SGHRS and CDR2 as YFSETQ. The V end lost 0 bases, the J end lost 1 base, and 10 bases lay between the germline ends.

This clonotype has more than one count but fewer than ten. A read error may be the cause here, since a much bigger clone is one base away. The CDR3 region is CASSGVRSEVYGYTF. CDR3 DNA sequence: TGTGCCAGCAGCGGCGTCAGATCAGAAGTCTATGGCTACACCTTC. The chain employs TRBV2 and TRBJ1-2, with unresolved D. The germline V gene encodes CDR1 SNHLY and CDR2 FYNNEI. The V end lost 6 bases, the J end lost 4 bases, and 18 bases lay between the germline ends. The CDR3 has 15 residues.